This TCR beta chain appears in the sequencing data of a study of CD8+ T cells in alopecia areata. The CDR3 has 15 residues. Germline V gene sequence: CDR1 GTSNPN, CDR2 SVGIG (reference sequence). J was trimmed by 1 base and V by 6 bases; bases with no gene match: 10. cDNA serving as the sequencing template came from extracted, reverse transcribed RNA. Assay used: immunoSEQ multiplex PCR; TCRdb lists only in-frame clones, some missing. The sample includes roughly 120,000 clones, approximately 58% of them seen just once. About this clone: Its antigen is undetermined.

The study's findings and limits: Shared TCR sequences were less clear between patients than in mice, possibly partly from HLA diversity. It was lesional scalp, especially alopecia totalis/universalis, that showed higher clonality than normal scalp.

The V call is TRBV30, the J call TRBJ2-3; 7 nucleotides line up with TRBD2. The material sequenced was CD4+ T cells sorted from blood. The sequence was obtained from a human donor in good health. The CDR3 here is CACRLSGRGTDTQYF. The CDR3 bases are TGTGCCTGTAGACTTTCTGGGAGGGGCACAGATACGCAGTATTTT.